This TCR beta chain was identified during a study of blood T cells in healthy people across ages. Study-wide results and caveats: Whereas aged donors had fewer naive CD4+ cells, long-lived donors had more of them and higher diversity. The study found TCR beta diversity correlated strongly with naive T cell percentage.

V was clipped by 4 bases and J by 1 base; unmatched bases: 6. Germline V gene sequence: CDR1 SGHDN, CDR2 FVKESK. This CDR3 is 15 amino acids long. The second PCR ran 7 to 11 cycles with a sample-barcoded 5' primer and J-beta primers. Using its own MiXCR run on the 5' RACE reads, TCRdb lists one record per CDR3 protein. The data show roughly 650,000 distinct CDR3 sequences, approximately 30% seen once. For every donor, a draw yielded ten milliliters of peripheral blood. Total RNA was isolated from each sample in quantities of at least 5 micrograms. Many counts were recorded for this clonotype. The antigen remains undetermined.

The material sequenced was blood. V and J are TRBV14 and TRBJ1-1; 7 bases are a match to TRBD1. This clonotype was sampled from a woman older than 75 in good health. The CDR3: CASSLRQGPNTEAFF. The CDR3 bases are TGTGCCAGCAGCCTGAGACAGGGCCCGAACACTGAAGCTTTCTTT.